This TCR beta chain was sequenced in a study of blood T cell repertoires in COVID-19. CDR1 and CDR2 (germline): MGHRA, YSYEKL. The CDR3 has 13 amino acids. V was shortened by 4 bases and J by 7 bases, with 11 bases between the two germline ends. Here immunoSEQ multiplex PCR was the method, and the copy in TCRdb shows in-frame clones only, minus some. The profile covers about 160,000 clones, with 85% to 95% appearing a single time and 3.5% to 5% taken by the ten largest. The sequenced sample was peripheral blood. The origin of this receptor is a woman aged 45-59 years with acute or convalescent COVID-19. The chain joins TRBV4-1 to TRBJ1-5; D uncertain. This CDR3 is CASSPGLAQPQHF. CDR3 in DNA: TGCGCCAGCAGCCCCGGTCTTGCGCAGCCCCAGCATTTT.